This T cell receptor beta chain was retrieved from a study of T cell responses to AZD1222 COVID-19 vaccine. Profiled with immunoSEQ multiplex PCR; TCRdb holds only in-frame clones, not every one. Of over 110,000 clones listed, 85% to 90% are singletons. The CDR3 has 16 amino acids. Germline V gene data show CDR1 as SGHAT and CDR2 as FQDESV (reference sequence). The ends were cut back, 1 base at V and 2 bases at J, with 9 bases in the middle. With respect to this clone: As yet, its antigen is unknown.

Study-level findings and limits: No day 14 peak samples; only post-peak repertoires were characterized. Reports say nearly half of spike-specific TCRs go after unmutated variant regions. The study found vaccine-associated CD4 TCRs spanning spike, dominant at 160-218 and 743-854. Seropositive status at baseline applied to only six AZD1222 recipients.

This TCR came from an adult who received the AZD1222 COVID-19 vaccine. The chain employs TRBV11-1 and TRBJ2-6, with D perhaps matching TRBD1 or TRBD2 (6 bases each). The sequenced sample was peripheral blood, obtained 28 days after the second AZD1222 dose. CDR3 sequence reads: CASSLEGGPGANVLTF. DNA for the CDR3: TGTGCCAGCAGCTTAGAGGGGGGTCCTGGGGCCAACGTCCTGACTTTC.